Each of the 18 T cell receptor beta chains below was sequenced from the same sample in a study of cytomegalovirus exposure and HLA in healthy donors. Primers included in the PCR were 60 Vbeta and 13 Jbeta primers. Profiling relied on immunoSEQ multiplex PCR, and the TCRdb table lists in-frame clones only, not all of them. Among about 130,000 clones, around 80% were seen once, and the ten largest hold around 0.99%. Source material: PBMCs. The receptors were gathered from a woman in her twenties or thirties in good health and CMV-seronegative.

The chain employs TRBV2 and TRBJ1-4; possibly TRBD1 for D (5 bases). There are 15 residues in the CDR3. The ends were cut back, 6 bases at V and 4 bases at J, with 15 bases in the middle. Germline loops: CDR1 SNHLY, CDR2 FYNNEI. CDR3: CASRLLTGGNEKLFF. DNA for the CDR3: TGTGCCAGCAGGTTACTAACAGGTGGTAATGAAAAACTGTTTTTT.

Only a few counts were recorded for this clone. The genes are TRBV7-2 and TRBJ2-7; tentatively, D is TRBD2 (5 bases). Germline V lookup: CDR1 SGHTA, CDR2 FQGNSA. V was cut by 3 bases and J by 0 bases, with 9 bases left in between. This CDR3 contains 14 residues. The DNA of the CDR3 is TGTGCCAGCAGCTTGGACTGGAACTCCTACGAGCAGTACTTC. It yields the protein CASSLDWNSYEQYF.

The V call is TRBV7-3, the J call TRBJ2-1, with 10 nucleotides matching TRBD2. The CDR3 runs 14 residues. Trimming at V came to 5 bases and at J to 10 bases, leaving 8 bases not matched to a gene. Germline assignment: CDR1 SGHTA and CDR2 FQGTGA. The CDR3 loop reads CASSPVSSGGEQFF. The CDR3 DNA reads TGTGCCAGCAGCCCGGTCAGTAGCGGGGGGGAGCAGTTCTTC.

Only a few counts were recorded for this clone. V and J are TRBV30 and TRBJ2-7; 8 bases fit TRBD1. V gave up 2 bases and J gave up 1 base; unmatched junction bases: 10. Germline V gene sequence: CDR1 GTSNPN, CDR2 SVGIG (reference sequence). The CDR3 has 16 amino acids. CDR3 sequence reads: CAWSTHGQGNSYEQYF. CDR3 coding DNA: TGTGCCTGGAGTACCCACGGACAGGGTAATTCCTACGAGCAGTACTTC.

This sequence joins TRBV10-1 and TRBJ2-5; unclear D gene. The last part of the DNA fits TRBJ2-7 better; the J call may be wrong. This CDR3 is built from 14 residues. Looked up from germline, CDR1 is WNHNN and CDR2 is SYGVQD (reference sequence). CDR3 sequence: CASSEEKPPYEQYF. In DNA form, the CDR3 reads TGCGCCAGCAGCGAAGAAAAACCACCCTACGAGCAGTACTTC.

The chain combines TRBV7-8 with TRBJ2-7; D remains unclear. Trimming left V 0 bases short and J 0 bases short, with 18 bases between. The length of the CDR3 is 18 residues. Germline CDR1 reads SGHVS; CDR2 reads FQNEAQ. The CDR3 nucleotides read TGTGCCAGCAGCTTAGCTGGGTATGAGACACCAAGCTCCTACGAGCAGTACTTC. Protein sequence: CASSLAGYETPSSYEQYF.

The V gene is TRBV6-1, the J gene TRBJ2-1; 11 bases agree with TRBD2. V lost 10 bases, J lost 9 bases, and 5 bases stayed unmatched. The CDR3 sequence is 12 residues long. Germline CDR1 is MNHNS and CDR2 is SASEGT. The CDR3 nucleotides are TGTGCCACCGGACTAGCGGGTGTTGAGCAGTTCTTC. Encoded protein: CATGLAGVEQFF.

The rearrangement joins TRBV7-2 to TRBJ2-7; 9 nucleotides line up with TRBD1. J lost 2 bases, V lost 6 bases, and 8 bases had no gene match. The germline CDR1 and CDR2 sequences are SGHTA and FQGNSA. This CDR3 comprises 15 residues. The CDR3 is CASSYGQGWAYEQYF. In DNA form, the CDR3 reads TGTGCCAGCAGTTACGGACAGGGGTGGGCCTACGAGCAGTACTTC.

The rearrangement joins TRBV7-3 to TRBJ2-1; TRBD1 matches at 7 bases. Germline lookup yields CDR1 SGHTA and CDR2 FQGTGA. With 1 base clipped from V and 6 bases from J, the junction kept 9 bases outside the gene matches. This CDR3 has 16 amino acids. The CDR3 loop is CASSLRGGTGVNEQFF. DNA for the CDR3: TGTGCCAGCAGCTTAAGAGGAGGTACAGGGGTCAATGAGCAGTTCTTC.

V and J are TRBV5-1 and TRBJ2-3; 11 positions agree with TRBD2. From germline, CDR1 is SGHRS and CDR2 YFSETQ. Germline trimming cut 4 bases from V and 2 bases from J; bases unmatched to any gene: 6. This CDR3 comprises 16 residues. The DNA of the CDR3 is TGCGCCAGCAGCCAACGACTAGCGGGGAACACAGATACGCAGTATTTT. This gives the protein CASSQRLAGNTDTQYF.

About this clone itself: One end of the junction fails to match germline, which may point to a read error. The chain links TRBV28 to TRBJ1-2; D is perhaps TRBD1 (5 bases). CDR3 length: 14 residues. Germline CDR1 is MDHEN and CDR2 is SYDVKM. The CDR3 loop is CASGTDSDSYDYTF. The CDR3 nucleotides read TGTGCCAGCGGTACAGACAGCGACTCCTATGACTACACCTTC.

This clone was seen once. This chain connects TRBV7-2 to TRBJ2-7, with no clear D. From germline, CDR1 is SGHTA and CDR2 FQGNSA. The ends were cut back, 2 bases at V and 3 bases at J, with 5 bases in the middle. The CDR3 extends over 12 amino acids. CDR3 in DNA: TGTGCCAGCAGCTTACTAGGCTACGAGCAGTACTTC. Translation: CASSLLGYEQYF.

CDR3 amino acids: CAWSPGAYNEQFF. In nucleotides, the CDR3 is TGTGCCTGGAGCCCGGGAGCCTACAATGAGCAGTTCTTC. This sequence joins TRBV30 and TRBJ2-1; D is perhaps TRBD2 (6 bases). CDR3 size: 13 residues. The ends were cut back, 3 bases at V and 2 bases at J, with 8 bases in the middle. CDR1 is GTSNPN, CDR2 SVGIG, per germline (reference sequence).

The rearrangement uses TRBV6-1 and TRBJ2-7; 9 bases match TRBD2. The CDR3 runs 16 residues. Germline CDR1 MNHNS, CDR2 SASEGT. Unmatched junction bases numbered 4, after V lost 1 base and J lost 0 bases. Here the CDR3 DNA reads TGTGCCAGCAGTGAAGGGACTAGCGCTACCTCCTACGAGCAGTACTTC. Amino acids: CASSEGTSATSYEQYF.

The chain recombines TRBV27 with TRBJ1-2; 8 bases are a match to TRBD1. Trimming took 5 bases from V and 8 from J; bases not matched to a gene: 4. The germline V gene has CDR1 MNHEY and CDR2 SMNVEV (reference sequence). The length of the CDR3 is 12 residues. This CDR3 reads CASSATGGGYTF. Here the CDR3 DNA reads TGTGCCAGCAGTGCAACAGGGGGAGGCTACACCTTC.

The chain carries TRBV29-1 and TRBJ1-2; TRBD1 aligns across 7 bases. The CDR3 is 14 amino acids. V was pared by 1 base and J by 0 bases, with 2 bases of the junction left unmatched. Germline values: CDR1 SQVTM, CDR2 ANQGSEA. The CDR3 region has the DNA TGCAGCGTTGAAGGGCAGGGGGCTAACTATGGCTACACCTTC. It is translated as CSVEGQGANYGYTF.

This clone has only one observation. The chain links TRBV6-5 to TRBJ2-1; D gene ambiguous. This CDR3 has 11 amino acids. Germline values: CDR1 MNHEY, CDR2 SVGAGI. Trimming removed 5 bases from V and 10 bases from J, with 9 bases in between. CDR3 region: CASSGPPEQFF. The CDR3 region has the DNA TGTGCCAGCAGTGGCCCCCCAGAGCAGTTCTTC.

The V gene is TRBV4-1, the J gene TRBJ2-1; the match to TRBD2 covers 16 bases. Trimming cost V 4 bases and J 2 bases; bases outside gene matches: 8. CDR1 and CDR2 from the germline V gene are MGHRA and YSYEKL. The CDR3 covers 19 residues. The CDR3: CASSPGGLAGGPTYNEQFF. The DNA of the CDR3 is TGCGCCAGCAGCCCGGGGGGACTAGCGGGGGGGCCTACCTACAATGAGCAGTTCTTC.